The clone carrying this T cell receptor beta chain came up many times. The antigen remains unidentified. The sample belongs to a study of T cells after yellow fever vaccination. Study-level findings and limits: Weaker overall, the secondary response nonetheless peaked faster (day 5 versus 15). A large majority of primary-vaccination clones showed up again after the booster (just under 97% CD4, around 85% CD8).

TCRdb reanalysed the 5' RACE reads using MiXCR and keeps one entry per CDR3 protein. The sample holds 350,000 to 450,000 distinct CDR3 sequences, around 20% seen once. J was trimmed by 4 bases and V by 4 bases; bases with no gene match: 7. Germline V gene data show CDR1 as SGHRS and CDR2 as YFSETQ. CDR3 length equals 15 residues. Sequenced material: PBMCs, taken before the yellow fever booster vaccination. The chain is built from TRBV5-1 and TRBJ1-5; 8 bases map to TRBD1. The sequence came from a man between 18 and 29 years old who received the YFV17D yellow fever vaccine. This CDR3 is CASSPGTGANQPQHF. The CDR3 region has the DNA TGCGCCAGCAGCCCCGGGACAGGAGCTAATCAGCCCCAGCATTTT.